A selection of T cell receptor beta chains follows, all from one sample in a study of technical replicates of blood from a handful of donors. Clones were read by immunoSEQ multiplex PCR, and TCRdb kept only the in-frame ones, dropping some. The data hold fewer than 85,000 clones, with around 94% observed a single time. The specimen was T cells isolated from PBMCs. These receptors all come from a human donor in good health. Both conserved end residues are part of each CDR3. The order of the fields is J gene, clone size, V gene, D gene, CDR3 protein, CDR3 DNA. The D gene is left open where the match is weak. Not every row has a clone size; where given, it reads once, few, many or a size class.

j_gene: TRBJ2-7
abundance: .
v_gene: TRBV5-8
d_gene: .
CDR3aa: CASNIQGSYEQYF
CDR3nt: TGTGCCAGCAACATACAGGGCTCCTACGAGCAGTACTTC

j_gene: TRBJ2-7
abundance: .
v_gene: TRBV7-2
d_gene: .
CDR3aa: CASSLGPSYEQYF
CDR3nt: TGTGCCAGCAGCCTTGGCCCTAGCTACGAGCAGTACTTC

j_gene: TRBJ2-1
abundance: .
v_gene: TRBV5-4
d_gene: .
CDR3aa: CASSSGLYNEQFF
CDR3nt: TGTGCCAGCAGCTCGGGACTCTACAATGAGCAGTTCTTC

j_gene: TRBJ1-1
abundance: .
v_gene: TRBV7-9
d_gene: .
CDR3aa: CASSLWASAGWATEAFF
CDR3nt: TGTGCCAGCAGCTTGTGGGCCTCTGCGGGTTGGGCGACTGAAGCTTTCTTT

j_gene: TRBJ2-3
abundance: .
v_gene: TRBV4-2
d_gene: TRBD2
CDR3aa: CASSQDLAGGTDTQYF
CDR3nt: TGTGCCAGCAGCCAAGATCTAGCGGGAGGCACAGATACGCAGTATTTT

j_gene: TRBJ2-1
abundance: .
v_gene: TRBV9
d_gene: TRBD2
CDR3aa: CASSSPLGGGPLREQFF
CDR3nt: TGTGCCAGCAGCTCCCCCCTGGGGGGAGGGCCATTGCGTGAGCAGTTCTTC

j_gene: TRBJ1-1
abundance: once
v_gene: TRBV27
d_gene: .
CDR3aa: CAAKARGTEAFF
CDR3nt: TGTGCCGCTAAGGCCAGGGGTACTGAAGCTTTCTTT

j_gene: TRBJ1-1
abundance: .
v_gene: TRBV6-5
d_gene: .
CDR3aa: CASYGRRAEAFF
CDR3nt: TGTGCCAGCTACGGCAGGAGGGCTGAAGCTTTCTTT

j_gene: TRBJ1-3
abundance: once
v_gene: TRBV9
d_gene: TRBD1
CDR3aa: CASSVEGAEGNTIYF
CDR3nt: TGTGCCAGCAGCGTTGAGGGGGCGGAAGGAAACACCATATATTTT

j_gene: TRBJ2-2
abundance: .
v_gene: TRBV5-1
d_gene: .
CDR3aa: CASSGTSGADTGELFF
CDR3nt: TGCGCCAGCAGCGGAACCTCAGGGGCGGACACCGGGGAGCTGTTTTTT

j_gene: TRBJ2-1
abundance: .
v_gene: TRBV10-3
d_gene: TRBD2
CDR3aa: CATTTLAGELGEQFF
CDR3nt: TGTGCCACCACGACCCTAGCGGGAGAATTGGGTGAGCAGTTCTTC

j_gene: TRBJ1-1
abundance: .
v_gene: TRBV6-1
d_gene: .
CDR3aa: CASNLNPNTEAFF
CDR3nt: TGTGCCAGCAACCTAAATCCGAACACTGAAGCTTTCTTT

j_gene: TRBJ2-7
abundance: .
v_gene: TRBV28
d_gene: TRBD2
CDR3aa: CASTLSLAGRNEQYF
CDR3nt: TGTGCCAGCACCCTATCACTAGCGGGAAGGAACGAGCAGTACTTC

j_gene: TRBJ2-1
abundance: .
v_gene: TRBV4-1
d_gene: TRBD2
CDR3aa: CASSHTGLAGGEQFF
CDR3nt: TGCGCCAGCAGCCACACGGGACTAGCGGGAGGGGAGCAGTTCTTC

j_gene: TRBJ1-1
abundance: .
v_gene: TRBV6-1
d_gene: .
CDR3aa: CASSVGRVNTEAFF
CDR3nt: TGTGCCAGCAGTGTTGGCAGGGTGAACACTGAAGCTTTCTTT

j_gene: TRBJ1-1
abundance: .
v_gene: TRBV5-1
d_gene: .
CDR3aa: CASSAQGMNTEAFF
CDR3nt: TGCGCCAGCAGCGCACAGGGAATGAACACTGAAGCTTTCTTT

j_gene: TRBJ2-2
abundance: .
v_gene: TRBV9
d_gene: .
CDR3aa: CASSSRTGNQGELFF
CDR3nt: TGTGCCAGCAGCTCCCGGACTGGGAACCAAGGGGAGCTGTTTTTT